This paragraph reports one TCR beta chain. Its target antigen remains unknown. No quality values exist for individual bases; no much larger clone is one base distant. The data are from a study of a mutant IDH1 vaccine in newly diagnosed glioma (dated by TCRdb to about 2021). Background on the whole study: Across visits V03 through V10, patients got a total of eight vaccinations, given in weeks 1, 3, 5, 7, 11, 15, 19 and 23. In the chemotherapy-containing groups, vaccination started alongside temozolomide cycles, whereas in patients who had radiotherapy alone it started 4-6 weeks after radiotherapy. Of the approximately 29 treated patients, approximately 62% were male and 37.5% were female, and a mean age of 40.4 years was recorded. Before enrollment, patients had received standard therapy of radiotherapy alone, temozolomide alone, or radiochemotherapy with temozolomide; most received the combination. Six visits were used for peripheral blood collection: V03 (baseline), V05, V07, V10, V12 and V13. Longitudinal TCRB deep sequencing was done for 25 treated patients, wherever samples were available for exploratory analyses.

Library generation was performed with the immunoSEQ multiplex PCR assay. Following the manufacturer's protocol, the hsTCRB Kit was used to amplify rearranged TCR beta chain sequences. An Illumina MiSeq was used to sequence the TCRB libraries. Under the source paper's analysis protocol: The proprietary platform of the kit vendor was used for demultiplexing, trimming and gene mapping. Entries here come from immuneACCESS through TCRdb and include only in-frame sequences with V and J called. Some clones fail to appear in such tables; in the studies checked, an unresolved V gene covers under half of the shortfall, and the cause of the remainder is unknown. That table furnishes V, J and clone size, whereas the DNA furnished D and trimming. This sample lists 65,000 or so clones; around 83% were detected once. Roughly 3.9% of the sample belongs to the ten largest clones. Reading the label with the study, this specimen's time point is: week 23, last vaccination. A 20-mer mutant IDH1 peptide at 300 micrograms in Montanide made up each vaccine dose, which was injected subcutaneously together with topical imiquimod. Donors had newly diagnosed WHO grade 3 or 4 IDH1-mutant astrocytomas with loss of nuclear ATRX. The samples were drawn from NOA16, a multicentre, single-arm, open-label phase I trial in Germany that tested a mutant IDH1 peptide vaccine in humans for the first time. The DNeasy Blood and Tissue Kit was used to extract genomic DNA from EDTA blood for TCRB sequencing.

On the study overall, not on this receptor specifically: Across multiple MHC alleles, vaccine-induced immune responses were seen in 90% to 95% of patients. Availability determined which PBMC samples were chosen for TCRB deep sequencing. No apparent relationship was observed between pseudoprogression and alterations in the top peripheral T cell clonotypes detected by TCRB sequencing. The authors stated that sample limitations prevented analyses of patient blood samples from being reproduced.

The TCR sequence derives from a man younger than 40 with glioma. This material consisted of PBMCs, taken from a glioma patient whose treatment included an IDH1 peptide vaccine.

The CDR3 protein is CASSPRPKGVNEKLFF. The nucleotides read TGTGCCAGCTCACCCCGACCGAAAGGGGTCAACGAAAAACTGTTTTTT. The chain joins TRBV18 to TRBJ1-4, with a tentative D gene TRBD1 over 5 matching bases. Sequences KGHSH (CDR1) and LQKENI (CDR2) are obtained from the germline V gene. At the junction V is shortened by 3 bases and J by 8 bases, with 19 bases in between. The CDR3 holds 16 amino acids from the cysteine to the phenylalanine. Only CDR3 DNA is held: 48 bases, read in frame from base 1.